These T cell receptor beta chains were read from a single sample in a study of T cells in Graves' hyperthyroidism and ophthalmopathy. In TCRdb, the multiplex PCR reads were re-called with MiXCR into one record per CDR3 protein. The table shows roughly 580,000 distinct CDR3 sequences, with about 45% occurring only once. Source material: peripheral blood or thyroid tissue (not recorded which). All receptors derive from a woman between 18 and 29 years old with Graves' hyperthyroidism. CDR3s include the opening cysteine and the closing phenylalanine or tryptophan. A D gene is named only where the DNA matches it firmly. Size is stated for part of the rows, as once, few or many counts, or as a class when the clone is expanded.

clone_size	d_call	j_call	v_call	cdr3_aa	cdr3_nt
few	TRBD1	TRBJ1-2	TRBV7-2	CASSWRGQDGYTF	TGTGCCAGCAGCTGGAGGGGGCAGGATGGCTACACCTTC
-	TRBD1	TRBJ2-7	TRBV11-2	CASSFTTGNHEQYF	TGTGCCAGCAGCTTTACGACAGGGAACCACGAGCAGTACTTC
many	-	TRBJ2-5	TRBV7-2	CASSGFRDGETQYF	TGTGCCAGCAGCGGATTCCGGGACGGAGAGACCCAGTACTTC
many	-	TRBJ1-5	TRBV2	CASSVSADRPQHF	TGTGCCAGCAGTGTTTCCGCCGACCGGCCCCAGCATTTT
many	-	TRBJ2-7	TRBV10-3	CAISGVESLYEQYF	TGTGCCATCAGTGGTGTCGAGTCTCTCTACGAGCAGTACTTC
few	-	TRBJ1-2	TRBV5-1	CASSLNDYGYTF	TGCGCCAGCAGCTTGAATGACTATGGCTACACCTTC
-	TRBD1	TRBJ1-4	TRBV24-1	CATPPRTGREKLFF	TGTGCCACCCCTCCTAGGACAGGGCGAGAAAAACTGTTTTTT
medium-sized	-	TRBJ2-6	TRBV29-1	CSVDGAEGPGANVLTF	TGCAGCGTTGATGGGGCGGAGGGCCCTGGGGCCAACGTCCTGACTTTC
-	-	TRBJ2-6	TRBV6-1	CASSQTKSSGANVLTF	TGTGCCAGCAGCCAGACGAAGAGCTCTGGGGCCAACGTCCTGACTTTC
few	-	TRBJ2-2	TRBV29-1	CSVESRKNTGELFF	TGCAGCGTTGAATCCAGAAAGAACACCGGGGAGCTGTTTTTT
many	-	TRBJ1-4	TRBV12-3/TRBV12-4	CATNAGGEKLFF	TGTGCCACCAATGCGGGGGGCGAAAAACTGTTTTTT
-	-	TRBJ1-2	TRBV11-3	CASSLDSFLTDGYTF	TGTGCCAGCAGCTTAGACTCCTTTCTGACTGATGGCTACACCTTC
few	-	TRBJ1-2	TRBV9	CASSVQGTDYGYTF	TGTGCCAGCAGCGTCCAGGGGACCGACTATGGCTACACCTTC
-	TRBD1	TRBJ1-2	TRBV25-1	CASSRQGPTHGYTF	TGTGCCAGCAGCCGACAGGGGCCAACTCATGGCTACACCTTC
-	-	TRBJ1-5	TRBV7-9	CASSLGSRAHFNQPQHF	TGTGCCAGCAGCTTAGGATCCAGGGCGCACTTCAATCAGCCCCAGCATTTT
once	-	TRBJ2-3	TRBV5-1	CASSLGTSTDTQYF	TGCGCCAGCAGCTTGGGGACTAGCACAGATACGCAGTATTTT
-	-	TRBJ1-2	TRBV20-1	CSATQSNYGYTF	TGCAGTGCTACACAGAGTAACTATGGCTACACCTTC
-	TRBD1	TRBJ1-2	TRBV2	CASSQGGTDYGYTF	TGTGCCAGCAGCCAAGGGGGGACAGACTATGGCTACACCTTC
few	-	TRBJ1-5	TRBV24-1	CAWSVGGTQPQHF	TGTGCCTGGAGTGTAGGGGGTACTCAGCCCCAGCATTTT
many	TRBD2	TRBJ2-7	TRBV29-1	CSVTVPGGPYEQYF	TGCAGCGTTACCGTCCCGGGAGGGCCGTACGAGCAGTACTTC
-	-	TRBJ1-1	TRBV20-1	CSASSAGNTEAFF	TGCAGTGCCAGCAGTGCGGGGAACACTGAAGCTTTCTTT
-	-	TRBJ1-1	TRBV29-1	CSVPRGRGKAFF	TGCAGCGTTCCCAGGGGCAGGGGAAAAGCTTTCTTT
many	-	TRBJ1-3	TRBV24-1	CATSETGNTIYF	TGTGCCACCAGTGAGACTGGAAACACCATATATTTT
few	TRBD1	TRBJ1-5	TRBV7-9	CASSLGQGDSQPQHF	TGTGCCAGCAGCTTAGGACAGGGCGATAGTCAGCCCCAGCATTTT
-	-	TRBJ1-2	TRBV4-2	CASSQGENGYTF	TGTGCCAGCAGCCAAGGGGAGAATGGCTACACCTTC
few	TRBD1	TRBJ1-1	TRBV12-3/TRBV12-4	CASSLEGTAAEAFF	TGTGCCAGCAGTTTAGAGGGGACAGCTGCTGAAGCTTTCTTT
many	-	TRBJ2-2	TRBV29-1	CSGRDNDGWGGELFF	TGCAGCGGCCGGGACAACGATGGTTGGGGTGGGGAGCTGTTTTTT